One T cell receptor (beta chain) is described in this entry. Its antigen has not been determined. Within one base of it there is no much larger clone, and no base qualities were kept. Sample time point, as interpreted from the label and publication: week 47, end of study. A 20-mer mutant IDH1 peptide at 300 micrograms in Montanide made up each vaccine dose, which was injected subcutaneously together with topical imiquimod. Patients received eight vaccinations in weeks 1, 3, 5, 7, 11, 15, 19 and 23, corresponding to visits V03 through V10. Donors had newly diagnosed WHO grade 3 or 4 IDH1-mutant astrocytomas with loss of nuclear ATRX. The samples were drawn from NOA16, a multicentre, single-arm, open-label phase I trial in Germany that tested a mutant IDH1 peptide vaccine in humans for the first time. Genomic DNA for TCRB sequencing was extracted from EDTA blood using the DNeasy Blood and Tissue Kit.

Library preparation used the immunoSEQ multiplex PCR assay. Rearranged TCR beta chain sequences were amplified with the hsTCRB Kit following the manufacturer's protocol. An Illumina MiSeq was used to sequence the TCRB libraries. Under the source paper's analysis protocol: The kit vendor's proprietary platform handled demultiplexing, trimming and gene mapping. TCRdb holds this immuneACCESS table with in-frame rearrangements only. Some clones are missing; in checked studies, unresolved V genes explain under half, and the rest has no known cause. That table supplies the V and J calls and clone size; D and trimming were determined from the DNA. This sample gives more than 30,000 clones in total; approximately 89% of them show up just once. Of the sample, over 2% falls within the top ten clones. This entry belongs to a study of a mutant IDH1 vaccine in newly diagnosed glioma (dated by TCRdb to the early 2020s). Broadly, across the study: Vaccination began 4-6 weeks after radiotherapy alone, or alongside temozolomide cycles in the chemotherapy-containing groups. Of the 32 patients who were treated, around 62% were male and 37.5% were female, and the mean age was approximately 40 years. Before enrollment, patients had received standard therapy of radiotherapy alone, temozolomide alone, or radiochemotherapy with temozolomide; most received the combination. Visit V12 was the week-35 safety follow-up and visit V13 was the week-47 end of study. Peripheral blood was collected at six visits: V03 (baseline), V05, V07, V10, V12 and V13. For exploratory analyses, longitudinal TCRB deep sequencing was carried out in about 26 treated patients wherever samples were available. General findings and caveats noted by the study authors: No apparent relationship was observed between pseudoprogression and alterations in the top peripheral T cell clonotypes detected by TCRB sequencing. Selection of PBMC samples for TCRB deep sequencing was based on availability. The authors noted that analyses of patient blood samples could not be reproduced because of sample limitations. Immune responses induced by the vaccine were seen in approximately 93% of patients across multiple MHC alleles.

This sample comprised PBMCs, obtained from a glioma patient whose treatment included an IDH1 peptide vaccine. The TCR was taken from a man aged 35-49 years with glioma.

CDR3 reads: CAWGQGANGNTIYF. DNA sequence: TGTGCCTGGGGCCAGGGGGCGAACGGAAACACCATATATTTT. The chain links TRBV30 with TRBJ1-3, with 8 bases aligning to TRBD1. The CDR3 measures 14 amino acids from cysteine to phenylalanine. The sequence is cut down to CDR3 DNA, 42 bases in frame from base 1. The germline V gene (reference sequence) supplies CDR1 GTSNPN and CDR2 SVGIG. The junction shows trimming of 5 bases on V and 4 bases on J, and the gene matches do not reach 7 bases of it.